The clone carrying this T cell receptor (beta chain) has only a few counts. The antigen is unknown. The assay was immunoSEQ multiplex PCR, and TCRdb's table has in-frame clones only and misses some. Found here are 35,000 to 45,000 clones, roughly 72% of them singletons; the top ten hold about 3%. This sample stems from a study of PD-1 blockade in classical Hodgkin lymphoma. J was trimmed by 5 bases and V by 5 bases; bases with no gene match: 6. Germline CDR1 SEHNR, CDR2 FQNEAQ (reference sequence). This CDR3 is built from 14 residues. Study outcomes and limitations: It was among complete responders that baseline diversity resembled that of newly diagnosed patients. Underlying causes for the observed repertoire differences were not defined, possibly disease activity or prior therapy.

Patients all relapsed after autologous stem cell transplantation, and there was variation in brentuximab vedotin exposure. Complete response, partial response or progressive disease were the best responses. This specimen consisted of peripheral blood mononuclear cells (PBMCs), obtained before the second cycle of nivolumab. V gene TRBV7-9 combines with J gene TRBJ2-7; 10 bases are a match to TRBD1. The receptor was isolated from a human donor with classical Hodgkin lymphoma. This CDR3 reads CASSGRDRGNEQYF. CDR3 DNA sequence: TGTGCCAGCAGCGGTCGGGACAGGGGTAACGAGCAGTACTTC. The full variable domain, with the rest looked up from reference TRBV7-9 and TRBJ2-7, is DTGVSQNPRHKITKRGQNVTFRCDPISEHNRLYWYRQTLGQGPEFLTYFQNEAQLEKSRLLSDRFSAERPKGSFSTLEIQRTEQGDSAMYLCASSGRDRGNEQYFGPGTRLTVT.